What follows is one T cell receptor beta chain and its context. This record belongs to a study of T cell changes during pregnancy in multiple sclerosis. Libraries were prepared by immunoSEQ multiplex PCR; TCRdb keeps only in-frame clonotypes and omits some of them. Here the sample spans about 9,000 clones, nearly 90% being singletons. Germline V gene lookup returns CDR1 SGHDN and CDR2 FVKESK. V was trimmed by 4 bases and J by 6 bases, leaving 14 bases between them. This CDR3 spans 14 amino acids. The clonotype originates from a female donor in good health, enrolled as a control in a pregnancy study. Specimen: CD8+ T cells from peripheral blood mononuclear cells, collected in the first trimester of pregnancy. This chain uses TRBV14 with TRBJ2-3, with a possible D match to TRBD2 (5 bases). The CDR3 sequence is CASSPIDWEDTQYF. CDR3 sequence (DNA): TGTGCCAGCAGCCCTATAGACTGGGAGGATACGCAGTATTTT. Using reference TRBV14 and TRBJ2-3 for the parts outside the CDR3, the full variable domain is EAGVTQFPSHSVIEKGQTVTLRCDPISGHDNLYWYRRVMGKEIKFLLHFVKESKQDESGMPNNRFLAERTGGTYSTLKVQPAELEDSGVYFCASSPIDWEDTQYFGPGTRLTVL.